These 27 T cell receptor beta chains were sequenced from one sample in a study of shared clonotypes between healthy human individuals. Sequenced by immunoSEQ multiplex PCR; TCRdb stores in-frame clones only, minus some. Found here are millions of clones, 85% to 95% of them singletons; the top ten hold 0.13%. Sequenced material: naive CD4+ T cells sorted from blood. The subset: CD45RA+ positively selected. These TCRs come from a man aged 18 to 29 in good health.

The CDR3 region is CASSVDQTSQETQYF. As DNA, the CDR3 is TGTGCCAGCAGTGTAGACCAAACCAGCCAAGAGACCCAGTACTTC. This chain connects TRBV2 to TRBJ2-5; the D is unclear. The V end was cut by 4 bases, the J end by 1 base, with 13 bases between. CDR1 and CDR2 (germline): SNHLY, FYNNEI. There are 15 residues in the CDR3. The full variable domain, rest sourced from reference TRBV2 and TRBJ2-5, is EPEVTQTPSHQVTQMGQEVILRCVPISNHLYFYWYRQILGQKVEFLVSFYNNEISEKSEIFDDQFSVERPDGSNFTLKIRSTKLEDSAMYFCASSVDQTSQETQYFGPGTRLLVL.

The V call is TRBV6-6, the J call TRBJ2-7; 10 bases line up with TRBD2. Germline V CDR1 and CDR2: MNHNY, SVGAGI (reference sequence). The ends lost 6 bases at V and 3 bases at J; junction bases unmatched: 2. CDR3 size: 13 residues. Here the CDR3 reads CASSKREGYEQYF. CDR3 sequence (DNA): TGTGCCAGCAGCAAGCGGGAGGGCTACGAGCAGTACTTC.

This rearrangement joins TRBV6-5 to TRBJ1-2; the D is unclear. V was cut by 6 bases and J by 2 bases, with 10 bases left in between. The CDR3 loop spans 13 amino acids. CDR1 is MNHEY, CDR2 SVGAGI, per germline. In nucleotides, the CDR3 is TGTGCCAGCAGAATCGACGAGAACTATGGCTACACCTTC. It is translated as CASRIDENYGYTF.

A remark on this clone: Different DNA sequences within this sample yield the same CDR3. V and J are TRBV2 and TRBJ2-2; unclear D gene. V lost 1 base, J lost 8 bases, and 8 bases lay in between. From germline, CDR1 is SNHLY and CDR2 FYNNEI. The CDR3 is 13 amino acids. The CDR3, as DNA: TGTGCCAGCAGTGAAGGGCTGACGGGGGAGCTGTTTTTT. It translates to CASSEGLTGELFF.

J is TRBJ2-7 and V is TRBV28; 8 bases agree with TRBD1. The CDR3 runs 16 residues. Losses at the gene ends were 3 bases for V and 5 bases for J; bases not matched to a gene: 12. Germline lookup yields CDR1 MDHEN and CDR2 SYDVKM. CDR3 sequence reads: CASSFPPAGGQHEQYF. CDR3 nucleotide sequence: TGTGCCAGCAGTTTCCCCCCGGCAGGGGGCCAGCACGAGCAGTACTTC.

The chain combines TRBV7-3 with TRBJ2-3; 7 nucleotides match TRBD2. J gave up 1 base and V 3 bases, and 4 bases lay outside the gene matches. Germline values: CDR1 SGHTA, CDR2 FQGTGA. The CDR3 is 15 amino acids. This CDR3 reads CASSFRGGGTDTQYF. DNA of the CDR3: TGTGCCAGCAGCTTTCGCGGGGGAGGCACAGATACGCAGTATTTT.

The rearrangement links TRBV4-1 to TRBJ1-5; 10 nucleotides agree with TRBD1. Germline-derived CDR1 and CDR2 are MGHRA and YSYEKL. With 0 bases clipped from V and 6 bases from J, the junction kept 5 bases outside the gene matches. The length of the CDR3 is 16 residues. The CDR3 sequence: CASSQEGTGVGQPQHF. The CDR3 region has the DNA TGCGCCAGCAGCCAAGAAGGGACAGGGGTTGGTCAGCCCCAGCATTTT.

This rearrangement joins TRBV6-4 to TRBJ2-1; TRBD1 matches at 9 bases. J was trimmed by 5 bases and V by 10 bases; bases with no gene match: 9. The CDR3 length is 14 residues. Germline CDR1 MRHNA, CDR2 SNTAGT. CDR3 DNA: TGTGCCAACAGGGGGCAGGAAGGTAACAATGAGCAGTTCTTC. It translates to CANRGQEGNNEQFF.

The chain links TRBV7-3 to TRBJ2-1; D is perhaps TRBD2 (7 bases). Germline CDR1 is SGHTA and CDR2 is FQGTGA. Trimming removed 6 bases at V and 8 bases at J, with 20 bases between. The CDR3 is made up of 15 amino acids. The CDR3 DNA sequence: TGTGCCAGCAGGGCCCGAGGGGGGGGCCTAGATGAGCAGTTCTTC. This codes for CASRARGGGLDEQFF.

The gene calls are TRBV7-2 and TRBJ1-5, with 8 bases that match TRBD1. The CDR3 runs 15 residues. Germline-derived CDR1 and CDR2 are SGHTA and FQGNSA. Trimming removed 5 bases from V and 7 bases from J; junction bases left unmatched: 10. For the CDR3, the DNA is TGTGCCAGCAGCCTCGGACAGGGTTTGGTCCAGCCCCAGCATTTT. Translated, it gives CASSLGQGLVQPQHF. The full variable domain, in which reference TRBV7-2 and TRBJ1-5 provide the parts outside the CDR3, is GAGVSQSPSNKVTEKGKDVELRCDPISGHTALYWYRQSLGQGLEFLIYFQGNSAPDKSGLPSDRFSAERTGGSVSTLTIQRTQQEDSAVYLCASSLGQGLVQPQHFGDGTRLSIL.

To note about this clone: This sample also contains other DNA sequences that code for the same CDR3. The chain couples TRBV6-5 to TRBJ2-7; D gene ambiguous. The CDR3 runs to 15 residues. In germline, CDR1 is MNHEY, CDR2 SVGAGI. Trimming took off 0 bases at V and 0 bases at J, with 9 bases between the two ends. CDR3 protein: CASSYSAASSYEQYF. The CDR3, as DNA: TGTGCCAGCAGTTACTCAGCCGCTAGCTCCTACGAGCAGTACTTC.

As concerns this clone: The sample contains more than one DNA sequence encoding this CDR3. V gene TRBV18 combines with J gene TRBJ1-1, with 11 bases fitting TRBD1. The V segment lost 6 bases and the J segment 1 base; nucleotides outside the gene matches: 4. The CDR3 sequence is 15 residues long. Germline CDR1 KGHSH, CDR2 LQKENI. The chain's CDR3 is CASSPGQGANTEAFF. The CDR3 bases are TGTGCCAGCTCCCCTGGACAGGGGGCGAACACTGAAGCTTTCTTT.

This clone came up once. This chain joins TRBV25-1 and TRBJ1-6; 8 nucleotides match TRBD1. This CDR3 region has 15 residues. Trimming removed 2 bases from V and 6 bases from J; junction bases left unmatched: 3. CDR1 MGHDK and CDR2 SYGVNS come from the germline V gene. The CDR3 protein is CASSEQGAANSPLHF. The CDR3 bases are TGTGCCAGCAGTGAACAGGGGGCGGCTAATTCACCCCTCCACTTT.

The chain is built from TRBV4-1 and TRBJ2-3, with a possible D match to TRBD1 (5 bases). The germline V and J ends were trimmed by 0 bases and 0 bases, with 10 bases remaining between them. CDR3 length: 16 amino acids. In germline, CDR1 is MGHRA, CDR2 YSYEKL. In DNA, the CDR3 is TGCGCCAGCAGCCAAGATAGGGGTACTAGCACAGATACGCAGTATTTT. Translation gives CASSQDRGTSTDTQYF.

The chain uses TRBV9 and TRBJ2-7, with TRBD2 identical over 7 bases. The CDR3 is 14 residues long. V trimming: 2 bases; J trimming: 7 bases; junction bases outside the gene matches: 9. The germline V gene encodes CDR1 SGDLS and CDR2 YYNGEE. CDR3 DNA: TGTGCCAGCAGCGTGGGACCTAGCGGTACTGAGCAGTACTTC. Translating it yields CASSVGPSGTEQYF.

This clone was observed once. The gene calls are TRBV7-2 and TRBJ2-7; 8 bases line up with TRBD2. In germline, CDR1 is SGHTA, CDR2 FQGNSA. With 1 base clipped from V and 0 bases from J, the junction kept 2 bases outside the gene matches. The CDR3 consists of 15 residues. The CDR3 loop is CASSLGSGVSYEQYF. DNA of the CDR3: TGTGCCAGCAGCTTAGGTAGCGGGGTCTCCTACGAGCAGTACTTC.

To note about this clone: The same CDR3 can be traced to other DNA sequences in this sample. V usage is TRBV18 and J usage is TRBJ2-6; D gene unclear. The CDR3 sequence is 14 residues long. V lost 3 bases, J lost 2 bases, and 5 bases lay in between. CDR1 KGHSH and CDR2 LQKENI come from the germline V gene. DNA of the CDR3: TGTGCCAGCTCACCGGGGACTGGGGCCAACGTCCTGACTTTC. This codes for CASSPGTGANVLTF. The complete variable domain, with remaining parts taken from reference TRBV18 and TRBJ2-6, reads NAGVMQNPRHLVRRRGQEARLRCSPMKGHSHVYWYRQLPEEGLKFMVYLQKENIIDESGMPKERFSAEFPKEGPSILRIQQVVRGDSAAYFCASSPGTGANVLTFGAGSRLTVL.

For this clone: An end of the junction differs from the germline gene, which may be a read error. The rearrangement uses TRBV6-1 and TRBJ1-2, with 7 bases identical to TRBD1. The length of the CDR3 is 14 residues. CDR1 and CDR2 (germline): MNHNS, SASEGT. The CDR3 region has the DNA TGTGCCAGCAGGGCATTATTCCGGGACAGCCTCCCGGCCTTC. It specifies CASRALFRDSLPAF.

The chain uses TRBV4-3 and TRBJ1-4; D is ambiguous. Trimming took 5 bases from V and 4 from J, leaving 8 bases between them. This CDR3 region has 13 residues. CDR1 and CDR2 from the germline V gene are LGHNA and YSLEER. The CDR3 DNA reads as TGCGCCAGCAGCTGGCAAGTTAATGAAAAACTGTTTTTT. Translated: CASSWQVNEKLFF.

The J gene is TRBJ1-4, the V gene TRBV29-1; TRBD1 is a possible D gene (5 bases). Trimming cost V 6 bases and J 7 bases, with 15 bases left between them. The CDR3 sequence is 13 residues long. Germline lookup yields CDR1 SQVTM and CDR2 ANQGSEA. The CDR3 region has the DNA TGCAGCGTCTCGGGGGGTCCGTTTGAAAAACTGTTTTTT. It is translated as CSVSGGPFEKLFF. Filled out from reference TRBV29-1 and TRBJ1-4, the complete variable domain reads SAVISQKPSRDICQRGTSLTIQCQVDSQVTMMFWYRQQPGQSLTLIATANQGSEATYESGFVIDKFPISRPNLTFSTLTVSNMSPEDSSIYLCSVSGGPFEKLFFGSGTQLSVL.

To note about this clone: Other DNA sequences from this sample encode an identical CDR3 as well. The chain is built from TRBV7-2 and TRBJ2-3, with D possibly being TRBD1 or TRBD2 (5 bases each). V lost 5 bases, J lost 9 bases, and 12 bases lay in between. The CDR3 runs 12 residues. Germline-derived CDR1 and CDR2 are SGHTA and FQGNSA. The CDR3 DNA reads TGTGCCAGCAGCCCCTTTCGGGACACGCAGTATTTT. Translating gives CASSPFRDTQYF.

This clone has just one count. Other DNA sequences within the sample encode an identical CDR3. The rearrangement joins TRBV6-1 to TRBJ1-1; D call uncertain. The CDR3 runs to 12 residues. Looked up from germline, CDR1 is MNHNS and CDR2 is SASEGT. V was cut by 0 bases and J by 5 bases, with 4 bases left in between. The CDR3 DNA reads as TGTGCCAGCAGTGAAGCTGGGACTGAAGCTTTCTTT. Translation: CASSEAGTEAFF.

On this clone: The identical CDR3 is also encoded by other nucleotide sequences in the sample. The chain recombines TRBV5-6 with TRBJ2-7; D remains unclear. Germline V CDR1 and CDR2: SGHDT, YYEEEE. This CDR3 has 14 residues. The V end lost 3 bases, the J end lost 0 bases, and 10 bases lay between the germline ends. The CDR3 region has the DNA TGTGCCAGCAGCTCGCTGGGAAGCTCCTACGAGCAGTACTTC. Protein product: CASSSLGSSYEQYF.

CDR3 DNA sequence: TGTGCCAGCAGTTTATACCCGGGCAGTGGCCCCTACGAGCAGTACTTC. Protein sequence: CASSLYPGSGPYEQYF. V gene TRBV27 combines with J gene TRBJ2-7, with D unclear. The ends were cut back, 1 base at V and 2 bases at J, with 15 bases in the middle. The CDR3 covers 16 residues. The germline V gene encodes CDR1 MNHEY and CDR2 SMNVEV (reference sequence).

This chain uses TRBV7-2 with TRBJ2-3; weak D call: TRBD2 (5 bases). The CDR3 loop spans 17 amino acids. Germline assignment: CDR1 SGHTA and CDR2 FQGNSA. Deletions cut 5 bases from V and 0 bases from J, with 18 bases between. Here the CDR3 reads CASSLETRSPSTDTQYF. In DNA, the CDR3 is TGTGCCAGCAGCCTCGAAACTAGATCCCCTAGCACAGATACGCAGTATTTT. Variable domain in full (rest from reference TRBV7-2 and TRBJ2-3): GAGVSQSPSNKVTEKGKDVELRCDPISGHTALYWYRQSLGQGLEFLIYFQGNSAPDKSGLPSDRFSAERTGGSVSTLTIQRTQQEDSAVYLCASSLETRSPSTDTQYFGPGTRLTVL.

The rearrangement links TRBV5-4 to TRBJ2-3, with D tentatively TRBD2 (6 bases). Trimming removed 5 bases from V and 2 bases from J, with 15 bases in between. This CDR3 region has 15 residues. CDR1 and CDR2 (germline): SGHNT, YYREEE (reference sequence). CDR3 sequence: CASSLRDSYTDTQYF. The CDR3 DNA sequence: TGTGCCAGCAGTTTACGGGACTCTTACACAGATACGCAGTATTTT.

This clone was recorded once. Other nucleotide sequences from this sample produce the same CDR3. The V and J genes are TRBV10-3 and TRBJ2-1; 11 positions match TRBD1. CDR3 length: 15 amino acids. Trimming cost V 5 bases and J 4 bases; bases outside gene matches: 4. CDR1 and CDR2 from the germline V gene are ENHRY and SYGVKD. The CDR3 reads CAISTGTGGYNEQFF. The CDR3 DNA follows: TGTGCCATCAGTACCGGGACAGGGGGGTACAATGAGCAGTTCTTC.